A selection of T cell receptor beta chains follows, all from one sample in a study of shared T cell receptors in the human thymus. Clones were read by immunoSEQ multiplex PCR, and TCRdb kept only the in-frame ones, dropping some. The sample shows hundreds of thousands of clones, roughly 94% of them seen only once. The sequenced sample was thymocytes. All receptors derive from a human donor. CDR3s include the opening cysteine and the closing phenylalanine or tryptophan. A D gene is named only where the DNA matches it firmly. Expanded clones get a size class; other rows say once, few or many, or leave the size out.

J | D | size | V | DNA | CDR3
TRBJ1-2 | NA | NA | TRBV21-1 | TGTGCCAGCAGCGCCGGGGTTCGGGCCAACAGAGGGGGACAGGGAGATCCTTATGGCTACACCTTC | CASSAGVRANRGGQGDPYGYTF
TRBJ2-7 | TRBD1 | NA | TRBV5-5 | TGTGCCAGTAGGGACAGATACTACGAGCAGTACTTC | CASRDRYYEQYF
TRBJ2-2 | NA | NA | TRBV29-1 | TGCAGCGTCCGAGGGGGGCGAGGCGGGGAGCTGTTTTTT | CSVRGGRGGELFF
TRBJ2-5 | NA | NA | TRBV28 | TGTGCCAGCAGTGGAGAGACCCAGTACTTC | CASSGETQYF
TRBJ1-2 | TRBD1 | NA | TRBV28 | TGTGCCACCGTAAATCAGGGGGCCGACTATGGCTACACCTTC | CATVNQGADYGYTF
TRBJ2-1 | TRBD2 | NA | TRBV28 | TGTGCCAGCAGTTATATGTTTGGCGGGGGGGGCAATGAGCAGTTCTTC | CASSYMFGGGGNEQFF
TRBJ1-3 | NA | NA | TRBV15 | TGTGCCACCAGCGGGACCCCCGTCTTAGGCTCTGGAAACACCATATATTTT | CATSGTPVLGSGNTIYF
TRBJ1-5 | TRBD1 | once | TRBV6-1 | TGTGCCAGCAGCGAGGACAGGAGGTTCAGTCAGCCCCAGCATTTT | CASSEDRRFSQPQHF
TRBJ2-2 | NA | NA | TRBV27 | TGTGCCAGCAGTTGGGGCACCGGGGAGCTGTTTTTT | CASSWGTGELFF
TRBJ2-1 | TRBD1 | NA | TRBV7-2 | TGTGCCAGCAGCAGCGGACAGGGGGCGTTGGATGAGCAGTTCTTC | CASSSGQGALDEQFF
TRBJ2-1 | NA | NA | TRBV10-3 | TGTGCCATCAGGGACCAAGGGACGGAGGTCAATGAGCAGTTCTTC | CAIRDQGTEVNEQFF
TRBJ1-1 | NA | NA | TRBV4-1 | TGCGCCAGCAGCAATAATCCGGGACGGATGAACACTGAAGCTTTCTTT | CASSNNPGRMNTEAFF
TRBJ2-3 | NA | NA | TRBV11-2 | TGTGCCAGCAGCCCATCGGTTAGCGGAACTAGCACAGATACGCAGTATTTT | CASSPSVSGTSTDTQYF
TRBJ2-1 | NA | NA | TRBV30 | TGTGCCTGGAGTGCCCGCCCCCGGGGGCTCAATGAGCAGTTCTTC | CAWSARPRGLNEQFF
TRBJ2-5 | NA | NA | TRBV5-6 | TGTGCCAGCAGCTTGAAACCAGGGTCCCAGACCCAGTACTTC | CASSLKPGSQTQYF
TRBJ2-7 | NA | NA | TRBV7-3 | TGTGCCAGCAGTCTAAGGGGAGGCAGGGGCTCCTACGAGCAGTACTTC | CASSLRGGRGSYEQYF
TRBJ1-4 | TRBD1 | NA | TRBV5-1 | TGCGCCAGCAGTCAGAAACCGGGACAGGGGAATCGGAATGAAAAACTGTTTTTT | CASSQKPGQGNRNEKLFF
TRBJ1-3 | TRBD1 | NA | TRBV7-9 | TGTGCCAGCAGCTCCGGACAGGGAAAGGGGGGAAACACCATATATTTT | CASSSGQGKGGNTIYF
TRBJ2-2 | TRBD2 | NA | TRBV29-1 | TGCAGCGTTGAAGATCCCCCGACTAGCGGGAGACTGGACACCGGGGAGCTGTTTTTT | CSVEDPPTSGRLDTGELFF
TRBJ2-1 | NA | NA | TRBV2 | TGTGCCAGCAGCGGGCCCCAGGAGGGCAATGAGCAGTTCTTC | CASSGPQEGNEQFF
TRBJ1-1 | NA | NA | TRBV27 | TGTGCCAGCAGTTTAAGTTGGAGGTGGACTGAAGCTTTCTTT | CASSLSWRWTEAFF
TRBJ2-5 | NA | NA | TRBV7-8 | TGTGCCAGCAGCTTAAGCGGTCGGGCCCAGTACTTC | CASSLSGRAQYF
TRBJ1-1 | TRBD1 | NA | TRBV28 | TGTGCCAGCAGTCCACCTTTTCTTTTTTCCGGGACAGAGAACACTGAAGCTTTCTTT | CASSPPFLFSGTENTEAFF
TRBJ2-7 | NA | NA | TRBV5-1 | TGCGCCAGCAGCTTGATCTATATAAGTTTGGCAGGGGAATACGAGCAGTACTTC | CASSLIYISLAGEYEQYF
TRBJ2-3 | NA | NA | TRBV4-3 | TGCGCCAGCAGCCAAGATAGGGCAGGGCGCACAGATACGCAGTATTTT | CASSQDRAGRTDTQYF
TRBJ2-7 | NA | once | TRBV5-1 | TGCGCCAGCAGCTTGGCCGCAGCGCCTAGCTCCTACGAGCAGTACTTC | CASSLAAAPSSYEQYF
TRBJ2-2 | TRBD2 | NA | TRBV30 | TGTGCCTGGAGTGGGGGACTAGCGGGCCCCCCCCGGGAGCTGTTTTTT | CAWSGGLAGPPRELFF
TRBJ1-5 | NA | NA | TRBV27 | TGTGCCAGCAAACACAGATTTGATAGTTATAGCAATCAGCCCCAGCATTTT | CASKHRFDSYSNQPQHF
TRBJ1-1 | NA | NA | TRBV4-1 | TGCGCCAGCAGCCAAGTCATCCAGGGTCAGAACACTGAAGCTTTCTTT | CASSQVIQGQNTEAFF
TRBJ1-5 | NA | NA | TRBV2 | TGTGCCAGCAGTGAAGGGGCCAATCAGCCCCAGCATTTT | CASSEGANQPQHF
TRBJ1-1 | NA | NA | TRBV19 | TGTGCCAGTGCTAAACAGACAGAGGGGAAAAAAACTGAAGCTTTCTTT | CASAKQTEGKKTEAFF
TRBJ1-4 | NA | NA | TRBV5-6 | TGTGCCAGCAGCATAACAGGTGCAACTAATGAAAAACTGTTTTTT | CASSITGATNEKLFF
TRBJ2-7 | NA | NA | TRBV18 | TGTGCCAGCTCACCACACGAGGGGACCTCATACGAGCAGTACTTC | CASSPHEGTSYEQYF
TRBJ2-2 | NA | few | TRBV15 | TGTGCCACCAGCGTGGGCCTGGGGGCTACGAACACCGGGGAGCTGTTTTTT | CATSVGLGATNTGELFF
TRBJ2-1 | NA | NA | TRBV4-1 | TGCGCCAGCAGCCAGCTTGTGGGACTTTACAATGAGCAGTTCTTC | CASSQLVGLYNEQFF
TRBJ2-5 | NA | NA | TRBV28 | TGTGCCAGCAGGCCCACGGGGCGAGAGACATCCCCCCCAAGGGGAGAGACCCAGTACTTC | CASRPTGRETSPPRGETQYF
TRBJ2-6 | NA | NA | TRBV18 | TGTGCCAGCTCACCACTCCCCCCTGACAGTGCTGGGGCCAACGTCCTGACTTTC | CASSPLPPDSAGANVLTF
TRBJ2-1 | NA | once | TRBV5-1 | TGCGCCAGCAGCCCGGGGACTTCCCGGGGGCACAATGAGCAGTTCTTC | CASSPGTSRGHNEQFF
TRBJ2-7 | NA | NA | TRBV27 | TGTGCCAGCAGTTTGGGCAGGGGGGCCTACGAGCAGTACTTC | CASSLGRGAYEQYF
TRBJ1-2 | TRBD1 | NA | TRBV28 | TGTGCCAGCAGTTTATCCAACAGGGGGGGCTACACCTTC | CASSLSNRGGYTF
TRBJ2-2 | NA | NA | TRBV5-6 | TGTGCCAGCAGCTTGGAAGGCAGGGAGGACACCGGGGAGCTGTTTTTT | CASSLEGREDTGELFF
TRBJ1-5 | NA | NA | TRBV6-1 | TGTGCCAGCAGTGGAAAAGGGAGCGGTCAGCCCCAGCATTTT | CASSGKGSGQPQHF
TRBJ2-2 | NA | NA | TRBV28 | TGTGCCAGCAGTCCCGTTAGGTGGCTGAACACCGGGGAGCTGTTTTTT | CASSPVRWLNTGELFF
TRBJ2-7 | NA | NA | TRBV19 | TGTGCCAGCGTCCCGAGAGGGGAGGAAAGCGAGCAGTACTTC | CASVPRGEESEQYF
TRBJ2-1 | NA | NA | TRBV7-9 | TGTGCCAGCAGCTTAGGGGGTAGAGACATACAGCATGAGCAGTTCTTC | CASSLGGRDIQHEQFF
TRBJ2-7 | NA | NA | TRBV5-6 | TGTGCCAGCAGTTTGGGACGCTACGAGCAGTACTTC | CASSLGRYEQYF
TRBJ2-3 | TRBD2 | NA | TRBV7-7 | TGTGCTAGCAGCCCCGGACTAGCGGGCCTCCCCAGCACAGATACGCAGTATTTT | CASSPGLAGLPSTDTQYF
TRBJ2-3 | NA | once | TRBV5-6 | TGTGCCAGCAGCTTGAAAACGGACACTTGCACAGATACGCAGTATTTT | CASSLKTDTCTDTQYF
TRBJ2-1 | NA | once | TRBV2 | TGTGCCAGCAGTGAAGGAGGCGCGGCGAGCTCCTACAATGAGCAGTTCTTC | CASSEGGAASSYNEQFF
TRBJ1-3 | NA | NA | TRBV7-5 | TGTGCCAGAAGCTTATCAGGGTCTGGAAACACCATATATTTT | CARSLSGSGNTIYF
TRBJ2-1 | TRBD1 | NA | TRBV10-3 | TGTGCCATCAGTGAGTCTACAGGGGTTAGCTCCGAGCAGTTCTTC | CAISESTGVSSEQFF
TRBJ2-1 | TRBD2 | NA | TRBV27 | TGTGCCAGCAGTTACCTAGGGACTAGCGGGAGGCATGAGCAGTTCTTC | CASSYLGTSGRHEQFF